This TCR beta chain was obtained from a study of cytotoxic CD8 clonotypes in ibrutinib-treated CLL. In the study overall: The subjects consisted of roughly ten relapsed/refractory and approximately 15 treatment-naive individuals, with 17 to 18 IGHV unmutated.

Study-level results: Before falling back toward baseline at progression, clonality had risen at the time of ibrutinib response. Clonality measured at baseline exceeded age-matched healthy donors, tracking circulating CD8+ T-cell counts.

A 1 in 200,000 to 1 in 1 million T cell depth was the sequencing target. The table came from immunoSEQ multiplex PCR; TCRdb's copy has only in-frame clones and leaves some out. The table records around 26,000 clones, 55% to 75% of them present only once. Germline values: CDR1 KGHSH, CDR2 LQKENI. V lost 2 bases and J lost 7, with 15 bases in between. The CDR3 length is 14 residues. As for this clone: Its cognate antigen is unknown.

This sequence was found in a human donor with chronic lymphocytic leukemia. This sequence joins TRBV18 and TRBJ2-7; D possibly corresponds to TRBD1 (6 bases). Specimen: PBMCs, collected after 12 months of ibrutinib treatment. The CDR3 nucleotides read TGTGCCAGCTCACCAGTTCCAGGGGAGAGGGAGCAGTACTTC. It specifies CASSPVPGEREQYF.